This T cell receptor beta chain was found in a study of blood T cell repertoires in COVID-19. Study summary: Acute-phase and convalescent COVID-19 samples originated in the United States, Italy and Spain.

This CDR3 is built from 16 residues. The germline gives CDR1 MNHNS, CDR2 SASEGT. Trimming took 3 bases from V and 3 from J; bases not matched to a gene: 8. How the authors handled the data: Reference gene primer amplification yielded estimated nucleated cell counts. Only in-frame clones appear in the TCRdb table, and some are missing; sequencing was by immunoSEQ multiplex PCR. V, J and clone size are taken as reported in that table, and D and trimming were inferred from the DNA itself. The table records roughly 78,000 clones, around 78% of them present only once. The sequencing input was peripheral blood. The receptor was isolated from a woman aged 80 or older with acute or convalescent COVID-19. This chain joins TRBV6-1 and TRBJ1-3; 7 bases line up with TRBD1. The CDR3 nucleotides read TGTGCCAGCAGTGAGGCCACAGGGGTTGGTGGAAACACCATATATTTT. Protein: CASSEATGVGGNTIYF.